This T cell receptor (beta chain) was captured by sequencing in a study of CD8+ T cells in alopecia areata. Sequencing templates came from extracted RNA that was reverse transcribed into cDNA. Profiled with immunoSEQ multiplex PCR; TCRdb holds only in-frame clones, not every one. Of more than 150,000 clones in the sample, about three fifths were seen once. The treatment here: oral pan-JAK inhibitor, 5-10 mg twice daily. The source is a human donor with alopecia areata. The sample consisted of CD4+ T cells sorted from blood, taken at week 4, from a patient treated with tofacitinib.

CDR3 in amino acids: CASSLSGNEQYF. As DNA, the CDR3 is TGCGCCAGCAGCTTGAGTGGGAACGAGCAGTACTTC. The chain employs TRBV5-1 and TRBJ2-7; D uncertain. Between the trimmed V and J ends, which lost 1 base and 5 bases, there was a span of 7 bases. Germline CDR1 is SGHRS and CDR2 is YFSETQ. CDR3 length: 12 residues.